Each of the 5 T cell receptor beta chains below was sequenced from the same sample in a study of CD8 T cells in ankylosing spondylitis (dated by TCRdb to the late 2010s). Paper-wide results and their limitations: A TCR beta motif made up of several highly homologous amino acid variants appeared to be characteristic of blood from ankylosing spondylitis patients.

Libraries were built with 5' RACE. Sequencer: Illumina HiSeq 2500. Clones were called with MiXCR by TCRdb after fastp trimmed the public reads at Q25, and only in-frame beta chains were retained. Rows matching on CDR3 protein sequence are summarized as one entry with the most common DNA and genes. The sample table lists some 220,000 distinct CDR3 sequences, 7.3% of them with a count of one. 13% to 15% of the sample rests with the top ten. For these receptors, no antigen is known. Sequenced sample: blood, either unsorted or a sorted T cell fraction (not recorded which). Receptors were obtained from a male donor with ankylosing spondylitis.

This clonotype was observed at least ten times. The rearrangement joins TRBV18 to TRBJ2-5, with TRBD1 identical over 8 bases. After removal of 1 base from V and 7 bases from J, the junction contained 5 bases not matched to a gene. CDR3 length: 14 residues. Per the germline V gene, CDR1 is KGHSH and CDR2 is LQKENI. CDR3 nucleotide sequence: TGTGCCAGCTCACCACAGGACAGGGAACGGACCCAGTACTTC. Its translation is CASSPQDRERTQYF.

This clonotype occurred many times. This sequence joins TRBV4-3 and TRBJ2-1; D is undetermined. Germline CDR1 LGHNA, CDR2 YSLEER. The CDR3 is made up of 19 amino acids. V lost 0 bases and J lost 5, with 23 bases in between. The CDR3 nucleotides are TGCGCCAGCAGCCAAGACGACGGGCACGCACGTTTACGAAACAATGAGCAGTTCTTC. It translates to CASSQDDGHARLRNNEQFF.

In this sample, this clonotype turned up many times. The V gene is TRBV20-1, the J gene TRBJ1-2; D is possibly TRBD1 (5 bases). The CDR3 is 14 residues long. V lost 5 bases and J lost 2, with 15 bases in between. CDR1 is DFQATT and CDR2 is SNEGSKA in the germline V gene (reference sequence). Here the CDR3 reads CSAFPTERNYGYTF. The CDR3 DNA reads TGCAGTGCTTTTCCGACAGAAAGAAACTATGGCTACACCTTC.

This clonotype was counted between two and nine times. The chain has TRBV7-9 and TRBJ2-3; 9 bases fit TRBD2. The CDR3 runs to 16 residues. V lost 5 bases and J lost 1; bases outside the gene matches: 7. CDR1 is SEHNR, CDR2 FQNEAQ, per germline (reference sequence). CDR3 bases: TGTGCCAGCAGCGACCCCGCTAGCGGGGGCACAGATACGCAGTATTTT. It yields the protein CASSDPASGGTDTQYF.

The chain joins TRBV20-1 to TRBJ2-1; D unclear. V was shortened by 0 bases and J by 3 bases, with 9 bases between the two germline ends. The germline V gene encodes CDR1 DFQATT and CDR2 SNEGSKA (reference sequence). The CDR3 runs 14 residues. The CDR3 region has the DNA TGCAGTGCTAGAGATAAGCGATTCTACAATGAGCAGTTCTTC. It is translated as CSARDKRFYNEQFF.